These 29 T cell receptor beta chains were sequenced from one sample in a study of blood T cells in healthy people across ages. A second PCR of about 6 to 11 cycles used a sample-barcoded 5' primer and a J-beta primer mix. A single record per CDR3 protein comes from TCRdb applying MiXCR to the 5' RACE reads. The table has over 1.5 million distinct CDR3 sequences, around 48% seen once; the top ten hold approximately 2.1%. Input material: blood. These TCRs come from a woman between 40 and 55 years old in good health.

V gene TRBV6-2 or TRBV6-3 combines with J gene TRBJ1-1; the D is unclear. V dropped 2 bases and J dropped 7 bases, with 5 bases sitting between them. From germline, CDR1 is MNHEY and CDR2 SVGEGT. The CDR3 is 11 amino acids. CDR3 in DNA: TGTGCCAGCAGTTACGACGGTGAAGCTTTCTTT. Encoded protein: CASSYDGEAFF.

The V call is TRBV7-2, the J call TRBJ2-5; 9 positions agree with TRBD2. CDR1 and CDR2 (germline): SGHTA, FQGNSA. The CDR3 is 16 residues long. The trim removed 7 bases at V and 4 bases at J, leaving 13 bases unmatched. The CDR3 DNA sequence: TGTGCCAGCAACACCGGGGGGCTAGCGGGGCTAGAGACCCAGTACTTC. This sequence encodes CASNTGGLAGLETQYF.

This clonotype was seen only once. This sequence joins TRBV6-2 or TRBV6-3 and TRBJ2-1; D tentatively fits TRBD1 or TRBD2 (5 bases each). With 8 bases removed from V and 7 bases from J, the gap between germline ends came to 18 bases. From germline, CDR1 is MNHEY and CDR2 SVGEGT. CDR3 size: 14 residues. CDR3 DNA: TGTGCCAGCGTAGGGGTCAGGTGGGGGAATGAGCAGTTCTTC. As protein: CASVGVRWGNEQFF.

V gene TRBV4-2 combines with J gene TRBJ2-5; 12 bases line up with TRBD2. The CDR3 length is 18 residues. Germline CDR1 reads LGHNA; CDR2 reads YNFKEQ. J gave up 1 base and V 1 base, and 7 bases lay outside the gene matches. The CDR3 DNA reads TGTGCCAGCAGCCAAGGCCGTTCTAGCGGGGGGGCCCAAGAGACCCAGTACTTC. Encoded protein: CASSQGRSSGGAQETQYF.

The gene calls are TRBV4-2 and TRBJ2-1, with TRBD2 identical over 8 bases. Germline values: CDR1 LGHNA, CDR2 YNFKEQ. CDR3 length equals 18 residues. Losses at the gene ends were 0 bases for V and 7 bases for J; bases not matched to a gene: 14. The CDR3 loop is CASSQDPGGGSQVNEQFF. The CDR3 bases are TGTGCCAGCAGCCAAGATCCCGGGGGGGGCAGTCAGGTTAATGAGCAGTTCTTC.

The chain has TRBV5-5 and TRBJ2-4; 10 bases agree with TRBD1. The CDR3 consists of 18 residues. Unmatched junction bases numbered 13, after V lost 5 bases and J lost 2 bases. Per germline, CDR1 SGHKS and CDR2 YYEKEE (reference sequence). The CDR3 coding sequence is TGTGCCAGCAGTTCATCCGGGACAGGGGTTTGGACCAAAAACATTCAGTACTTC. Its translation: CASSSSGTGVWTKNIQYF. The whole variable domain, filled in from reference TRBV5-5 and TRBJ2-4, reads DAGVTQSPTHLIKTRGQQVTLRCSPISGHKSVSWYQQVLGQGPQFIFQYYEKEERGRGNFPDRFSARQFPNYSSELNVNALLLGDSALYLCASSSSGTGVWTKNIQYFGAGTRLSVL.

The chain has TRBV6-5 and TRBJ1-6; TRBD1 is a possible D gene (6 bases). The germline V and J ends were trimmed by 4 bases and 3 bases, with 10 bases remaining between them. This CDR3 has 15 amino acids. Looked up from germline, CDR1 is MNHEY and CDR2 is SVGAGI. CDR3 loop: CASSSAQGYNSPLHF. The CDR3 bases are TGTGCCAGCAGTTCGGCACAGGGCTATAATTCACCCCTCCACTTT.

V gene TRBV20-1 combines with J gene TRBJ1-5; D uncertain. The CDR3 length is 14 residues. In germline, CDR1 is DFQATT, CDR2 SNEGSKA (reference sequence). Trimming stripped 0 bases from V and 0 bases from J, with 6 bases between. The CDR3 here is CSARDVNSNQPQHF. The CDR3 region has the DNA TGCAGTGCTAGAGATGTTAATAGCAATCAGCCCCAGCATTTT.

The rearrangement joins TRBV20-1 to TRBJ2-3, with D perhaps being TRBD1 or TRBD2 (5 bases each). Germline-derived CDR1 and CDR2 are DFQATT and SNEGSKA (reference sequence). The CDR3 sequence is 15 residues long. The CDR3 coding sequence is TGCAGCTCCAAGGGGACGGCCGCTAGCACAGATACGCAGTATTTT. Amino acids: CSSKGTAASTDTQYF.

This clonotype occurred a few times. This chain joins TRBV5-1 and TRBJ2-3; D is perhaps TRBD1 (5 bases). The CDR3 sequence is 15 residues long. In germline, CDR1 is SGHRS, CDR2 YFSETQ. V was clipped by 5 bases and J by 2 bases, with 15 bases between them. CDR3 nucleotides: TGCGCCAGCAGTGGGGCTGTAGGGGTCACAGATACGCAGTATTTT. Translation: CASSGAVGVTDTQYF.

This chain links TRBV19 with TRBJ2-3; tentatively, D is TRBD2 (6 bases). CDR3 length equals 12 residues. The germline CDR1 and CDR2 sequences are LNHDA and SQIVND (reference sequence). V lost 6 bases and J lost 6, with 10 bases in between. DNA for the CDR3: TGTGCCAGTAGGGACTACAGTGATACGCAGTATTTT. Translated: CASRDYSDTQYF.

There are a few counts of this clonotype. The rearrangement uses TRBV25-1 and TRBJ2-5; D call uncertain. The V end lost 9 bases, the J end lost 3 bases, and 8 bases lay between the germline ends. This CDR3 has 11 residues. Per germline, CDR1 MGHDK and CDR2 SYGVNS. CDR3 protein: CARQKKETQYF. CDR3 nucleotides: TGTGCCAGGCAAAAAAAAGAGACCCAGTACTTC.

This clonotype was detected once. The J gene is TRBJ1-1, the V gene TRBV20-1; the D gene is possibly TRBD1 (6 bases). Germline CDR1 reads DFQATT; CDR2 reads SNEGSKA (reference sequence). Trimming removed 2 bases at V and 5 bases at J, with 15 bases between. This CDR3 has 14 amino acids. The CDR3 loop is CSARTGGAGTEAFF. CDR3 coding DNA: TGCAGTGCTAGAACGGGGGGGGCGGGAACTGAAGCTTTCTTT.

At least ten counts were recorded for this clonotype. The chain employs TRBV6-6 and TRBJ1-5; D not certain. V lost 6 bases, J lost 5 bases, and 8 bases lay in between. Germline CDR1 and CDR2: MNHNY and SVGAGI (reference sequence). There are 12 residues in the CDR3. The CDR3 sequence: CASRPDYQPQHF. CDR3 sequence (DNA): TGTGCCAGCAGGCCGGATTATCAGCCCCAGCATTTT.

This chain joins TRBV28 and TRBJ2-7, with a possible D match to TRBD1 (6 bases). Germline CDR1 is MDHEN and CDR2 is SYDVKM. CDR3 size: 14 residues. V was clipped by 5 bases and J by 1 base, with 12 bases between them. CDR3 bases: TGTGCCAGCAGTGCAAACACAGGGTCCTACGAGCAGTACTTC. Amino acids: CASSANTGSYEQYF.

This sequence joins TRBV9 and TRBJ2-5, with a tentative D call TRBD1 (5 bases). Germline V lookup: CDR1 SGDLS, CDR2 YYNGEE. The germline V and J ends were trimmed by 3 bases and 5 bases, with 20 bases remaining between them. CDR3 length: 16 residues. Here the CDR3 reads CASSATGDTFGETQYF. The DNA of the CDR3 is TGTGCCAGCAGCGCAACAGGTGATACCTTTGGTGAGACCCAGTACTTC.

The V call is TRBV10-1, the J call TRBJ1-5; D is possibly TRBD1 (6 bases). The CDR3 loop spans 13 amino acids. The germline V gene has CDR1 WNHNN and CDR2 SYGVQD (reference sequence). The germline V and J ends were trimmed by 3 bases and 8 bases, with 11 bases remaining between them. The CDR3 spells CASSDRGQEPQHF. The CDR3 DNA reads TGCGCCAGCAGTGACAGGGGCCAAGAGCCCCAGCATTTT.

This clonotype was counted only a few times. This chain uses TRBV12-5 with TRBJ2-3; D ambiguous. Germline CDR1 is LGHNT and CDR2 is FRNRAP. The CDR3 runs 16 residues. Trimming pared 0 bases from V and 6 bases from J, leaving 16 bases between. The DNA for the CDR3 is TGTGCTAGTGGTTTGGTATTTGGCTCGCGGCGGGATACGCAGTATTTT. The encoded protein is CASGLVFGSRRDTQYF.

J is TRBJ1-4 and V is TRBV5-1, with D tentatively TRBD1 (6 bases). CDR3 length equals 15 residues. Trimming took off 3 bases at V and 5 bases at J, with 14 bases between the two ends. Per germline, CDR1 SGHRS and CDR2 YFSETQ. The CDR3 sequence is CASSSREGVNEKLFF. The CDR3 DNA reads TGCGCCAGCAGCTCCCGGGAGGGGGTAAATGAAAAACTGTTTTTT.

J is TRBJ2-2 and V is TRBV27; D is possibly TRBD1 (6 bases). Trimming removed 5 bases from V and 6 bases from J, with 13 bases in between. Germline CDR1 and CDR2: MNHEY and SMNVEV (reference sequence). The CDR3 sequence is 14 residues long. The CDR3 DNA reads as TGTGCCAGCAGTCCTGCCAGGGGCGCCGGGGAGCTGTTTTTT. Protein sequence: CASSPARGAGELFF.

The J gene is TRBJ2-4, the V gene TRBV7-2; 8 bases align to TRBD2. Germline V CDR1 and CDR2: SGHTA, FQGNSA. This CDR3 is built from 16 residues. V shed 3 bases, J shed 6 bases, and the junction held 10 bases outside the gene matches. CDR3 sequence reads: CASSFGGLAGINIQYF. CDR3 nucleotides: TGTGCCAGCAGCTTTGGTGGCCTAGCGGGCATAAACATTCAGTACTTC.

The chain is built from TRBV6-6 and TRBJ2-7, with 9 bases fitting TRBD2. V lost 2 bases to trimming and J lost 2 bases; unmatched junction nucleotides: 7. The CDR3 runs 16 residues. Germline CDR1 MNHNY, CDR2 SVGAGI (reference sequence). In DNA form, the CDR3 reads TGTGCCAGCAGTTACCCGACTGGCGGGGGGGCCTACGAGCAGTACTTC. Protein: CASSYPTGGGAYEQYF.

This chain uses TRBV24-1 with TRBJ2-5, with 10 positions matching TRBD1. Germline V lookup: CDR1 KGHDR, CDR2 SFDVKD. The CDR3 loop spans 15 amino acids. The trim removed 2 bases at V and 7 bases at J, leaving 6 bases unmatched. For the CDR3, the DNA is TGTGCCACCAGTGATTCCGGGACAGGGGACACGACCCAGTACTTC. This translates into CATSDSGTGDTTQYF.

This clonotype was seen only a few times. The chain recombines TRBV4-2 with TRBJ2-3; 9 nucleotides align to TRBD2. CDR3 length: 15 residues. CDR1 is LGHNA, CDR2 YNFKEQ, per germline. V lost 2 bases to trimming and J lost 1 base; unmatched junction nucleotides: 1. This chain's CDR3 is CASSQPSGGTDTQYF. CDR3 bases: TGTGCCAGCAGCCAACCTAGCGGGGGCACAGATACGCAGTATTTT.

The chain joins TRBV6-2 or TRBV6-3 to TRBJ1-5, with unresolved D. Germline V gives CDR1 MNHEY, CDR2 SVGEGT. Trimming cost V 1 base and J 5 bases, with 9 bases left between them. The CDR3 length is 14 residues. The CDR3 reads CASSYWVGDQPQHF. The CDR3 DNA sequence: TGTGCCAGCAGTTACTGGGTGGGTGATCAGCCCCAGCATTTT.

This clonotype has more than one count but fewer than ten. The chain has TRBV6-2 or TRBV6-3 and TRBJ2-5, with TRBD1 identical over 7 bases. Germline V gene lookup returns CDR1 MNHEY and CDR2 SVGEGT. Trimming removed 6 bases from V and 11 bases from J; junction bases left unmatched: 12. This CDR3 spans 13 amino acids. DNA of the CDR3: TGTGCCAGCAGCTTGGGACAGACTGGTGAGCAGTACTTC. Protein product: CASSLGQTGEQYF.

The chain joins TRBV6-6 to TRBJ1-1; no clear D. CDR3 size: 12 residues. Germline V gene lookup returns CDR1 MNHNY and CDR2 SVGAGI (reference sequence). Trimming left V 0 bases short and J 7 bases short, with 6 bases between. CDR3 nucleotide sequence: TGTGCCAGCAGTTACTCGGAGAGTGAAGCTTTCTTT. This sequence encodes CASSYSESEAFF.

The V and J genes are TRBV9 and TRBJ2-3; 12 nucleotides match TRBD1. Trimming took 3 bases from V and 7 from J; bases not matched to a gene: 15. The CDR3 consists of 18 residues. The germline V gene encodes CDR1 SGDLS and CDR2 YYNGEE. CDR3 loop: CASSGQVPGQGALYTQYF. The DNA for the CDR3 is TGTGCCAGCAGCGGACAAGTTCCGGGACAGGGGGCATTATATACGCAGTATTTT.

V is TRBV5-1 and J is TRBJ2-7; 8 positions match TRBD1. The trim removed 3 bases at V and 1 base at J, leaving 9 bases unmatched. CDR3 length: 16 amino acids. Germline V gene sequence: CDR1 SGHRS, CDR2 YFSETQ. Here the CDR3 DNA reads TGCGCCAGCAGCTACACCCGGACAGGGTCTTCCTACGAGCAGTACTTC. Its translation: CASSYTRTGSSYEQYF.